These 25 T cell receptor beta chains came from one sample sequenced in a study of blood T cell repertoires in COVID-19. The repertoire was sequenced with immunoSEQ multiplex PCR; TCRdb's copy has only in-frame clones and lacks some. Of roughly 100,000 clones in the sample, about 92% were seen once. Sequenced sample: peripheral blood. Source of these receptors: an elderly woman in a cohort sampled during active COVID-19.

The chain links TRBV10-3 to TRBJ2-5; 10 nucleotides align to TRBD1. From germline, CDR1 is ENHRY and CDR2 SYGVKD. This CDR3 is built from 14 residues. V gave up 3 bases and J gave up 9 bases; unmatched junction bases: 7. The CDR3 DNA is TGTGCCATCAGTGACCTGGGACAGGGGATGGCCCAGTACTTC. Amino acid sequence: CAISDLGQGMAQYF.

The chain has TRBV6-6 and TRBJ2-5, with a tentative D call TRBD2 (6 bases). Germline V lookup: CDR1 MNHNY, CDR2 SVGAGI (reference sequence). The CDR3 loop spans 12 amino acids. V lost 2 bases and J 5 bases, leaving 6 bases between the germline ends. The CDR3 spells CASSYGGETQYF. The CDR3 DNA reads as TGTGCCAGCAGTTACGGGGGGGAGACCCAGTACTTC.

CDR3 DNA: TGTGCCAGCAGTTTCGGTGGTGACAGGGGGCGCATAAGCAATCAGCCCCAGCATTTT. Protein product: CASSFGGDRGRISNQPQHF. The rearrangement links TRBV28 to TRBJ1-5; 10 bases line up with TRBD1. Germline V gene data show CDR1 as MDHEN and CDR2 as SYDVKM. Germline trimming cut 3 bases from V and 1 base from J; bases unmatched to any gene: 12. This CDR3 comprises 19 residues.

This clone occurred once. The chain couples TRBV7-9 to TRBJ1-4, with 9 positions matching TRBD1. CDR1 SEHNR and CDR2 FQNEAQ come from the germline V gene (reference sequence). The CDR3 covers 19 residues. Germline trimming cut 1 base from V and 7 bases from J; bases unmatched to any gene: 16. The CDR3 reads CASSLGGQGVSTWSEKLFF. In DNA, the CDR3 is TGTGCCAGCAGCTTAGGGGGACAGGGAGTATCGACGTGGAGTGAAAAACTGTTTTTT.

This sequence joins TRBV28 and TRBJ2-3; D remains unclear. The CDR3 spans 14 residues. Trimming took off 6 bases at V and 0 bases at J, with 10 bases between the two ends. Per the germline V gene, CDR1 is MDHEN and CDR2 is SYDVKM. The CDR3 DNA is TGTGCCAGCAGCTATACCGGTAGCACAGATACGCAGTATTTT. The encoded protein is CASSYTGSTDTQYF.

V is TRBV7-3 and J is TRBJ2-3, with 12 bases matching TRBD1. Looked up from germline, CDR1 is SGHTA and CDR2 is FQGTGA. The CDR3 spans 16 residues. Trimming cost V 4 bases and J 1 base; bases outside gene matches: 3. CDR3: CASSSGQGAGTDTQYF. The CDR3 nucleotides are TGTGCCAGCAGCTCGGGACAGGGGGCGGGCACAGATACGCAGTATTTT.

This clone occurred once. V and J are TRBV24-1 and TRBJ2-3, with 9 bases identical to TRBD1. Germline V gene lookup returns CDR1 KGHDR and CDR2 SFDVKD. V lost 7 bases, J lost 6 bases, and 1 base stayed unmatched. The CDR3 contains 12 residues. The CDR3 nucleotides are TGTGCCACCAGGGGACAGGGTGATACGCAGTATTTT. It yields the protein CATRGQGDTQYF.

The V call is TRBV27, the J call TRBJ2-5; 10 nucleotides line up with TRBD1. The CDR3 runs 15 residues. With 2 bases clipped from V and 4 bases from J, the junction kept 4 bases outside the gene matches. Looked up from germline, CDR1 is MNHEY and CDR2 is SMNVEV (reference sequence). The CDR3 region has the DNA TGTGCCAGCAGTTTACTGGGACAGGGGACAGAGACCCAGTACTTC. Protein: CASSLLGQGTETQYF.

This chain connects TRBV27 to TRBJ1-5; D perhaps matches TRBD1 (5 bases). This CDR3 spans 15 amino acids. V was pared by 2 bases and J by 4 bases, with 12 bases between. Germline V gene sequence: CDR1 MNHEY, CDR2 SMNVEV (reference sequence). CDR3: CASSLGAGPNQPQHF. In DNA, the CDR3 is TGTGCCAGCAGTTTAGGGGCAGGGCCAAATCAGCCCCAGCATTTT.

The chain carries TRBV30 and TRBJ1-6; D not resolved. The CDR3 runs 13 residues. Trimming stripped 5 bases from V and 3 bases from J, with 8 bases between. From germline, CDR1 is GTSNPN and CDR2 SVGIG (reference sequence). CDR3 nucleotides: TGTGCCTGGGGACCAGACTATAATTCACCCCTCCACTTT. Amino acids: CAWGPDYNSPLHF.

The V gene is TRBV28, the J gene TRBJ2-7, with TRBD2 matching over 7 bases. CDR3 length: 14 amino acids. Germline CDR1 is MDHEN and CDR2 is SYDVKM. J lost 3 bases, V lost 8 bases, and 10 bases had no gene match. Here the CDR3 reads CASYRGGSFYEQYF. Here the CDR3 DNA reads TGTGCCAGCTATCGTGGCGGGAGCTTCTACGAGCAGTACTTC. Complete variable domain (other parts from reference TRBV28 and TRBJ2-7): DVKVTQSSRYLVKRTGEKVFLECVQDMDHENMFWYRQDPGLGLRLIYFSYDVKMKEKGDIPEGYSVSREKKERFSLILESASTNQTSMYLCASYRGGSFYEQYFGPGTRLTVT.

The chain carries TRBV29-1 and TRBJ2-1, with D possibly TRBD1 on 6 matching bases. Germline V gives CDR1 SQVTM, CDR2 ANQGSEA. The CDR3 runs 12 residues. V was clipped by 4 bases and J by 6 bases, with 10 bases between them. The CDR3 is CSVGIGGNEQFF. The DNA for the CDR3 is TGCAGCGTTGGGATAGGGGGCAATGAGCAGTTCTTC.

V and J are TRBV4-2 and TRBJ1-6; TRBD1 agrees at 8 bases. V shed 4 bases and J 9 bases; nucleotides not matched to a gene: 8. CDR3 length: 15 residues. CDR1 LGHNA and CDR2 YNFKEQ come from the germline V gene. This CDR3 reads CASSLGQGAGSPLHF. CDR3 DNA: TGTGCCAGCAGCCTAGGACAGGGAGCGGGTTCACCCCTCCACTTT.

This clone was recorded once. This rearrangement joins TRBV11-3 to TRBJ2-5; D ambiguous. V was shortened by 2 bases and J by 4 bases, with 8 bases between the two germline ends. Germline loops: CDR1 SGHNT, CDR2 YENEEA. The CDR3 totals 13 residues. CDR3 DNA sequence: TGTGCCAGCAGCTTAACCAGTGTAGAGACCCAGTACTTC. This encodes CASSLTSVETQYF.

The chain uses TRBV9 and TRBJ1-1; 7 positions agree with TRBD1. CDR3 length: 16 amino acids. After removal of 0 bases from V and 0 bases from J, the junction contained 5 bases not matched to a gene. Germline-derived CDR1 and CDR2 are SGDLS and YYNGEE. CDR3 residues: CASSVGSTGMNTEAFF. CDR3 DNA sequence: TGTGCCAGCAGCGTAGGGTCGACAGGGATGAACACTGAAGCTTTCTTT.

The chain joins TRBV6-6 to TRBJ1-1; no clear D gene. The CDR3 length is 14 residues. Trimming took off 0 bases at V and 1 base at J, with 6 bases between the two ends. CDR1 is MNHNY and CDR2 is SVGAGI in the germline V gene (reference sequence). The chain's CDR3 is CASSYSEGNTEAFF. The CDR3 region has the DNA TGTGCCAGCAGTTACTCGGAGGGGAACACTGAAGCTTTCTTT.

The chain has TRBV5-1 and TRBJ2-3, with D possibly being TRBD2 (6 bases). The germline V gene has CDR1 SGHRS and CDR2 YFSETQ. V gave up 4 bases and J gave up 0 bases, with 12 bases separating them. The CDR3 totals 15 residues. Here the CDR3 DNA reads TGCGCCAGCAGCCCCGACGGGACTAGCACAGATACGCAGTATTTT. Its translation: CASSPDGTSTDTQYF.

This clone occurred a few times. The chain recombines TRBV27 with TRBJ2-3; 7 bases are a match to TRBD2. V lost 5 bases to trimming and J lost 0 bases; unmatched junction nucleotides: 11. This CDR3 is built from 17 residues. Germline values: CDR1 MNHEY, CDR2 SMNVEV (reference sequence). The CDR3 coding sequence is TGTGCCAGCAGTATTAATAAAGGACTAGGCAGCACAGATACGCAGTATTTT. It codes for CASSINKGLGSTDTQYF.

The chain carries TRBV28 and TRBJ2-3, with TRBD2 matching over 16 bases. This CDR3 contains 20 residues. The germline V gene encodes CDR1 MDHEN and CDR2 SYDVKM. V gave up 6 bases and J gave up 4 bases; unmatched junction bases: 16. This CDR3 reads CASRLGLTGTSGRASDTQYF. CDR3 coding DNA: TGTGCCAGCAGACTAGGGCTGACCGGGACTAGCGGGAGGGCCTCAGATACGCAGTATTTT.

This clone was detected only a few times. This sequence joins TRBV7-2 and TRBJ2-2, with 8 bases aligning to TRBD2. There are 16 residues in the CDR3. Trimming took 2 bases from V and 4 from J; bases not matched to a gene: 6. Germline V gene sequence: CDR1 SGHTA, CDR2 FQGNSA. As DNA, the CDR3 is TGTGCCAGCAGCTTATTAACGGGAGGGCCCACCGGGGAGCTGTTTTTT. Translation gives CASSLLTGGPTGELFF.

This sequence joins TRBV5-1 and TRBJ2-1; D is possibly TRBD2 (5 bases). Germline lookup yields CDR1 SGHRS and CDR2 YFSETQ. The CDR3 covers 14 residues. V shed 2 bases and J shed 5 bases, with 11 bases lying between them. Here the CDR3 reads CASSFGGRDNEQFF. The CDR3 DNA is TGCGCCAGCAGCTTTGGAGGACGGGACAATGAGCAGTTCTTC.

The rearrangement links TRBV27 to TRBJ1-1; D perhaps matches TRBD1 (6 bases). There are 13 residues in the CDR3. Germline V gives CDR1 MNHEY, CDR2 SMNVEV (reference sequence). V lost 6 bases and J lost 10, with 18 bases in between. The CDR3 nucleotides are TGTGCCAGCAGGGATGGGACACCTGCGCGAGCTTTCTTT. This gives the protein CASRDGTPARAFF.

The chain carries TRBV29-1 and TRBJ2-5, with 9 bases that match TRBD1. The V segment lost 7 bases and the J segment 6 bases; nucleotides outside the gene matches: 3. The CDR3 spans 11 residues. Per germline, CDR1 SQVTM and CDR2 ANQGSEA. The CDR3 nucleotides read TGCAGCGATGGACAGGGGAAGACCCAGTACTTC. This sequence encodes CSDGQGKTQYF.

This sequence joins TRBV19 and TRBJ2-7; the match to TRBD1 covers 7 bases. The V gene's germline CDR1 is LNHDA and CDR2 SQIVND (reference sequence). V dropped 8 bases and J dropped 4; count of bases not matched to a gene: 11. This CDR3 is built from 14 residues. The CDR3 DNA reads as TGTGCCAGTTCCTTCCAGGACAGGTTATACGAGCAGTACTTC. Encoded protein: CASSFQDRLYEQYF.

V and J are TRBV30 and TRBJ1-1; TRBD1 matches 8 bases. V was clipped by 5 bases and J by 6 bases; unmatched bases: 11. CDR3 length: 14 residues. Germline V gene lookup returns CDR1 GTSNPN and CDR2 SVGIG (reference sequence). The CDR3 region has the DNA TGTGCCTGGGGGAGGACAGGGAGAAGTCCTGAAGCTTTCTTT. Amino acids: CAWGRTGRSPEAFF.